This is a list of T cell receptor beta chains from one sample in a study of T-cell memory formation after mild COVID-19. Using its own MiXCR run on the 5' RACE reads, TCRdb lists one record per CDR3 protein. Here the sample spans 350,000 to 450,000 distinct CDR3 sequences, less than 25% being singletons. The sequencing input was PBMCs or a T cell subset sorted from them (not recorded which). Receptors were obtained from an adult woman who had mild COVID-19 (a few samples of this study predate the infection). Cell type and time point are not known. Both conserved end residues are part of each CDR3. D genes are given only for firm matches.

d_gene	v_gene	j_gene	CDR3aa
TRBD1	TRBV11-2	TRBJ1-4	CASRERGGLGEKLFF
-	TRBV2	TRBJ2-1	CASSEAQSSYNEQFF
TRBD1	TRBV7-3	TRBJ2-2	CASSPGTGATGELFF
TRBD2	TRBV24-1	TRBJ2-3	CATSLGTSGSTDTQYF
-	TRBV5-6	TRBJ1-1	CASSLPEGRAEAFF
-	TRBV12-3/TRBV12-4	TRBJ2-3	CASSPREVDLVGVGSRDTQYF
TRBD1	TRBV7-9	TRBJ2-3	CASSQGQGTDTQYF
TRBD1	TRBV19	TRBJ2-2	CASRWGTGGSSGELFF
TRBD2	TRBV14	TRBJ2-3	CASSQELLAGVSSDTQYF
-	TRBV19	TRBJ2-7	CASSIGQGTYEQYF
TRBD1	TRBV7-9	TRBJ1-1	CASSLESGGFQAFF
TRBD1	TRBV6-5	TRBJ1-2	CASWTGGDYGYTF
-	TRBV10-3	TRBJ2-7	CAISDVGYEQYF
-	TRBV2	TRBJ2-3	CASYVSTDTQYF
-	TRBV12-3/TRBV12-4	TRBJ2-1	CASSSEDEQFF
-	TRBV5-1	TRBJ2-5	CASSRVTIETQYF
TRBD2	TRBV3-1	TRBJ2-4	CASSRGRGGKNIQYF
-	TRBV3-1	TRBJ2-7	CASSQNSYGEQYF
-	TRBV4-2	TRBJ2-1	CASSQENAGQYNEQFF
TRBD2	TRBV7-2	TRBJ2-1	CASSLGRGTRGYNEQFF